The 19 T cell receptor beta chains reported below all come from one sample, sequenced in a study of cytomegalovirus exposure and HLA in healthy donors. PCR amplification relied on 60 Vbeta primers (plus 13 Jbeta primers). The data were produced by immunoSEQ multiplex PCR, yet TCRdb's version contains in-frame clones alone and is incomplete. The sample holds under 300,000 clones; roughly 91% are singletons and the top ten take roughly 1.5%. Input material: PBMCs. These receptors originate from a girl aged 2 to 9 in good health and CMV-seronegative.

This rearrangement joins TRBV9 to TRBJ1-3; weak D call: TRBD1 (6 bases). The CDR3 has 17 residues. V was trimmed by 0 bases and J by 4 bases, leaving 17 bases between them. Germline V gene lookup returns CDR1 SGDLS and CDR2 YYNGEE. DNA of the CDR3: TGTGCCAGCAGCGTAGCCGGGACATCTTTCTTAGGAAACACCATATATTTT. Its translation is CASSVAGTSFLGNTIYF.

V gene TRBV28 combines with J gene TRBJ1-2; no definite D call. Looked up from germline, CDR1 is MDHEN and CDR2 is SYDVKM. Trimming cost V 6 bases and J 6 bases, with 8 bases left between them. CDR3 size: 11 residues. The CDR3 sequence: CASSFQNGYTF. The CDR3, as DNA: TGTGCCAGCAGCTTCCAGAATGGCTACACCTTC.

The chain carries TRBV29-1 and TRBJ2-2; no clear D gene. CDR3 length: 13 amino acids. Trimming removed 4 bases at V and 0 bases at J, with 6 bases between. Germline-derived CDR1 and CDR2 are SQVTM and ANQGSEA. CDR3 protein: CSVGVTNTGELFF. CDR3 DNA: TGCAGCGTTGGTGTCACGAACACCGGGGAGCTGTTTTTT.

The chain's CDR3 is CATSPDRDYSTDTQYF. The CDR3 DNA follows: TGTGCCACCTCCCCCGACAGGGATTATAGCACAGATACGCAGTATTTT. This chain joins TRBV19 and TRBJ2-3; 7 nucleotides match TRBD1. The length of the CDR3 is 16 residues. Germline loops: CDR1 LNHDA, CDR2 SQIVND (reference sequence). V shed 10 bases, J shed 0 bases, and the junction held 13 bases outside the gene matches.

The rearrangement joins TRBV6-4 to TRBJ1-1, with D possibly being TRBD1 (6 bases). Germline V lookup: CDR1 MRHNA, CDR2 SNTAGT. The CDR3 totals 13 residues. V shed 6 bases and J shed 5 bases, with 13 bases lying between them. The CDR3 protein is CASSELRGTEAFF. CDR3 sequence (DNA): TGTGCCAGCAGCGAACTGAGGGGGACTGAAGCTTTCTTT.

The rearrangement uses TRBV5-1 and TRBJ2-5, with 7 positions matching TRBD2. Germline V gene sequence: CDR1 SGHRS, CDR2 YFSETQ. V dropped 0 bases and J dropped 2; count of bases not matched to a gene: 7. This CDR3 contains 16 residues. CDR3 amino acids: CASSLDPSGLQETQYF. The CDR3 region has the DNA TGCGCCAGCAGCTTGGACCCTAGCGGTCTACAAGAGACCCAGTACTTC.

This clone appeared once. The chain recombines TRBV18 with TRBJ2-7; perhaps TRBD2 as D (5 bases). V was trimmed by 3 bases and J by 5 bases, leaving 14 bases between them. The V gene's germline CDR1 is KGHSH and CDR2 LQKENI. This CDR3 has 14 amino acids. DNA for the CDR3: TGTGCCAGCTCACCGCTAGCAAGCCCTAACGAGCAGTACTTC. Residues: CASSPLASPNEQYF.

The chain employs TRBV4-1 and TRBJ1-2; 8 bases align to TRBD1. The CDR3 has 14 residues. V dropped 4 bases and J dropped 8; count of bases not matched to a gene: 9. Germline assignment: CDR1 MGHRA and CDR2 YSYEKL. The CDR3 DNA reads TGCGCCAGCAGCCCGACAGGGGAGGTAGGCGGCTACACCTTC. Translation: CASSPTGEVGGYTF.

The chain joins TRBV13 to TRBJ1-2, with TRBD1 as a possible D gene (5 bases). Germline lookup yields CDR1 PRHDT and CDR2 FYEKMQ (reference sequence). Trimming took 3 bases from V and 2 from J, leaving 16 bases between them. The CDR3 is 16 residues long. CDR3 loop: CASSFGEGGGNYGYTF. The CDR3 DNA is TGTGCCAGCAGCTTCGGCGAAGGCGGGGGAAACTATGGCTACACCTTC.

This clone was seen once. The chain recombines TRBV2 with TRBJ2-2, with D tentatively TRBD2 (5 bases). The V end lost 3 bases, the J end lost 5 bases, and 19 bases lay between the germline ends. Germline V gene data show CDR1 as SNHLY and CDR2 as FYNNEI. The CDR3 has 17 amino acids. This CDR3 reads CASSDERGSPPTGELFF. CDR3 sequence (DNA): TGTGCCAGCAGTGATGAACGAGGGAGCCCTCCAACCGGGGAGCTGTTTTTT.

CDR3 amino acids: CASSGRTSGGEVPDTQYF. Written as DNA, the CDR3 is TGTGCCAGCTCCGGACGGACTAGCGGGGGGGAGGTTCCAGATACGCAGTATTTT. The genes are TRBV27 and TRBJ2-3, with 15 bases fitting TRBD2. In germline, CDR1 is MNHEY, CDR2 SMNVEV (reference sequence). Trimming took 8 bases from V and 4 from J; bases not matched to a gene: 13. The CDR3 loop spans 18 amino acids.

DNA for the CDR3: TGTGCCATCAGTGAGACCGGGGGTGGAAACACCATATATTTT. The encoded protein is CAISETGGGNTIYF. The chain combines TRBV10-3 with TRBJ1-3, with TRBD1 as a possible D gene (5 bases). CDR1 is ENHRY, CDR2 SYGVKD, per germline. V lost 2 bases and J lost 3, with 8 bases in between. This CDR3 spans 14 amino acids.

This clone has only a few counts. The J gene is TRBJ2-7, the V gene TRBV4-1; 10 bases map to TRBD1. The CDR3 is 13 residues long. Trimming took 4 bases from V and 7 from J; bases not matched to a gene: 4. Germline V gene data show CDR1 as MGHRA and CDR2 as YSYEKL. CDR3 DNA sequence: TGCGCCAGCAGCCGAGGGACAGGGGTTGAGCAGTACTTC. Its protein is CASSRGTGVEQYF.

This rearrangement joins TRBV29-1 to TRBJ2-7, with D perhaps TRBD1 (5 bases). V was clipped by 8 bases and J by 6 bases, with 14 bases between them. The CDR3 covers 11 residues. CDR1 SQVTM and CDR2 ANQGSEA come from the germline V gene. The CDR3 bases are TGCAGCCCAAGACAGTTTAGCGAGCAGTACTTC. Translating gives CSPRQFSEQYF.

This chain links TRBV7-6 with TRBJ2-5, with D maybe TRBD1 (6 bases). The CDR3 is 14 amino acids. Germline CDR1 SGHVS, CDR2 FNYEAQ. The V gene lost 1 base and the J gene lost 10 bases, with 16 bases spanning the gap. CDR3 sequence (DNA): TGTGCCAGCAGCTTAGAGGTAGGGGGAAGGGTCCAGTACTTC. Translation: CASSLEVGGRVQYF.

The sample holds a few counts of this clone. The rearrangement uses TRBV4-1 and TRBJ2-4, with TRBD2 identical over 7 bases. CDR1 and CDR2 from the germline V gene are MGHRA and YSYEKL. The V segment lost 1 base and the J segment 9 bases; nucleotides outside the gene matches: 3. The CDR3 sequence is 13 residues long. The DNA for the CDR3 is TGCGCCAGCAGCCAAGCTTCGGGGGGCATTCAGTACTTC. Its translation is CASSQASGGIQYF.

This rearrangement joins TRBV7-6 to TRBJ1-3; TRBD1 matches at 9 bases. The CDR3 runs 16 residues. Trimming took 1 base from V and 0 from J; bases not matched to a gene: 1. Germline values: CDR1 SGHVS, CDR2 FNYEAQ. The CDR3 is CASSLVGQGSGNTIYF. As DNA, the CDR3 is TGTGCCAGCAGCTTAGTGGGACAGGGCTCTGGAAACACCATATATTTT.

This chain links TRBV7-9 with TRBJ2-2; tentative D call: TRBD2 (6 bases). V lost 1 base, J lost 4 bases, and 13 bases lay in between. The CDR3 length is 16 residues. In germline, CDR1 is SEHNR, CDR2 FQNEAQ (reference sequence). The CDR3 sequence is CASSLGRDVFTGELFF. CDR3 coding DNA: TGTGCCAGCAGCTTAGGGCGGGACGTTTTCACCGGGGAGCTGTTTTTT.

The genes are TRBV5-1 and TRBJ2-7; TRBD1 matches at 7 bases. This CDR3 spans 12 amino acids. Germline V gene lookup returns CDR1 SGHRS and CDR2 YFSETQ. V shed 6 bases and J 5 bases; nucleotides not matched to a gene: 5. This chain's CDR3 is CASNLQGNEQYF. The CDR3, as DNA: TGCGCCAGCAACTTACAGGGGAACGAGCAGTACTTC.